This passage covers 8 T cell receptor beta chains from one sample sequenced in a study of CD8 T cells in ankylosing spondylitis. TCRdb itself ran the 5' RACE reads through MiXCR, one entry per CDR3 protein. The sample lists 310,000 or so distinct CDR3 sequences; about 19% were seen once. Sequencing was performed on blood, either unsorted or a sorted T cell fraction (not recorded which). All receptors come from a male donor with ankylosing spondylitis or in good health (not recorded which).

This clonotype was observed many times. The rearrangement joins TRBV5-1 to TRBJ2-1, with no clear D. From germline, CDR1 is SGHRS and CDR2 YFSETQ. The CDR3 loop spans 15 amino acids. With 1 base removed from V and 0 bases from J, the gap between germline ends came to 8 bases. The CDR3 coding sequence is TGCGCCAGCAGCTTGTCTTGGGGCTCCTACAATGAGCAGTTCTTC. Protein: CASSLSWGSYNEQFF.

The rearrangement uses TRBV2 and TRBJ1-5; TRBD1 is a possible D gene (6 bases). The length of the CDR3 is 15 residues. Germline V gene sequence: CDR1 SNHLY, CDR2 FYNNEI. Trimming shortened V by 6 bases and J by 6 bases, and 18 bases separated the two germline ends. CDR3 sequence: CASRIGVGGSQPQHF. The CDR3 coding sequence is TGTGCCAGCAGAATCGGCGTCGGGGGCAGTCAGCCCCAGCATTTT.

This clonotype was detected a few times. The chain is built from TRBV10-3 and TRBJ1-4, with no clear D. The length of the CDR3 is 13 residues. The germline V gene has CDR1 ENHRY and CDR2 SYGVKD. Trimming pared 2 bases from V and 4 bases from J, leaving 5 bases between. CDR3 nucleotide sequence: TGTGCCATCAGTGAGGGCCTTAATGAAAAACTGTTTTTT. It translates to CAISEGLNEKLFF.

The chain uses TRBV6-5 and TRBJ1-1; the D is unclear. Germline V gene lookup returns CDR1 MNHEY and CDR2 SVGAGI. Trimming stripped 3 bases from V and 0 bases from J, with 8 bases between. CDR3 size: 14 residues. The CDR3 here is CASSYSVLNTEAFF. CDR3 bases: TGTGCCAGCAGTTATAGCGTGCTGAACACTGAAGCTTTCTTT.

The genes are TRBV2 and TRBJ2-2, with a tentative D call TRBD1 (5 bases). Germline V gene sequence: CDR1 SNHLY, CDR2 FYNNEI. Trimming pared 6 bases from V and 6 bases from J, leaving 14 bases between. The CDR3 has 14 residues. The CDR3 is CASSVRETAGELFF. The CDR3 DNA follows: TGTGCCAGCAGCGTCAGGGAAACGGCCGGGGAGCTGTTTTTT.

This clonotype was seen a few times. V usage is TRBV24-1 and J usage is TRBJ2-3; 10 nucleotides agree with TRBD2. V lost 0 bases, J lost 6 bases, and 17 bases stayed unmatched. Germline CDR1 KGHDR, CDR2 SFDVKD. The CDR3 is 20 residues long. The CDR3 coding sequence is TGTGCCACCAGTGATTTGTCGGTAGACCTTAGCGGGAGGAGCCCGGATACGCAGTATTTT. Residues: CATSDLSVDLSGRSPDTQYF.

This clonotype turned up a few times. This chain links TRBV29-1 with TRBJ2-2; D might be TRBD2 (5 bases). Trimming removed 5 bases from V and 1 base from J, with 11 bases in between. The CDR3 is made up of 14 amino acids. Germline V gene sequence: CDR1 SQVTM, CDR2 ANQGSEA. The CDR3 DNA reads as TGCAGCGTTAGGACTTTACTGAACACCGGGGAGCTGTTTTTT. Encoded protein: CSVRTLLNTGELFF.

This clonotype showed up many times. The genes are TRBV9 and TRBJ2-5; D may match TRBD1 or TRBD2 (5 bases each). The CDR3 runs to 15 residues. V lost 4 bases, J lost 0 bases, and 13 bases lay in between. CDR1 is SGDLS, CDR2 YYNGEE, per germline. In nucleotides, the CDR3 is TGTGCCAGCAGCCCACCCTGGGGGAACCAAGAGACCCAGTACTTC. Protein sequence: CASSPPWGNQETQYF.